This T cell receptor beta chain was captured by sequencing in a study of cytomegalovirus exposure and HLA in healthy donors (dated by TCRdb to about 2017). Notes on the research overall: In an earlier analysis of several hundred of the donors, 276 Gb of sequence data and about 110 million unique TCR beta sequences from some 170 million T cells were reported. About 300 gigabases of sequencing data and 70 million to 95 million unique TCR sequences made up an early release that covered under 750 HLA-typed donors. The genetic ancestry cluster associated with self-reported Caucasian donors included over 80% of the roughly 410 genotyped donors. The study aimed to test whether cataloging public T cell receptors could reveal signatures of past pathogen exposure. The T cell repertoires of some 670 subjects were profiled by immunosequencing and related to cytomegalovirus serostatus. A separate validation cohort of roughly 130 different subjects was used in addition to the roughly 620-subject first cohort. To predict cytomegalovirus infection status, the study combined high-throughput TCR immunosequencing, statistical association of individual TCRs with disease status, and machine learning. A later analysis re-examined previously published TCR beta repertoires from more than 650 donors and added high-resolution HLA genotyping to investigate patterns of TCR occurrence. In the later analysis, no new phenotypic data were used to find candidate immune exposures; instead, reliance was placed on TCR beta sequences and their occurrence across donors. In an earlier analysis of over 550 of the donors, high-throughput TCR beta sequencing was used to judge whether each TCR beta V gene segment behaved as functional or pseudogenic. Donor age, sex, ethnicity and CMV serostatus were compiled alongside the repertoire data. In a later genetic analysis, genome-wide SNP genotypes for 398 of the 666 donors were used, and that subset was treated as a discovery cohort. All discovery cohort repertoires had been generated using a single sequencing platform. HLA typing covered class I and class II loci at four-digit resolution. The number of typed donors differed by locus: about 620-630 for A, B, C, DRB1 and DQB1; 500 to 550 for DQA1; 606 for DPA1; and roughly 470 for DPB1. Several DR-DQ haplotypes were treated as single units for association and clustering because of strong linkage in the cohort. Among over 350 genotyped donors of the cohort, an average of 235,054 unique TCR beta nucleotide sequences were sequenced per donor, around 20% of them non-productive.

On the study overall, not on this receptor specifically: Several of the top co-occurrence clusters appeared to be linked to parvovirus B19, influenza, CMV and Epstein-Barr virus, according to a later analysis. According to a later analysis, TCR association rates differed among HLA loci, with DRB1 alleles showing the most associated TCRs and HLA-C alleles showing the fewest. In a later analysis, most CMV-associated TCR beta chains were found to appear HLA-restricted, with HLA associations seemingly driven largely by CMV exposure. Specific HLA alleles were associated with 15,000 to 20,000 TCR beta sequences at a false discovery rate of 0.05 in a later analysis. CMV serostatus was the only immune exposure information available for the cohort. Broadly in line with IMGT annotations, most TCR beta V segments showed up in productive rearrangements about 87% or about 30% of the time in an earlier analysis of some 590 of the donors. Cytomegalovirus status was reported to be diagnosed by the classifier with high specificity and sensitivity in both the original and validation cohorts. It was suggested by the authors that the approach could potentially be generalized to other disease states and immunological phenotypes. This cohort had only TCR beta chains sequenced, and the lack of alpha or paired-chain data limited which features could be detected. A further reported finding was that TCR beta sequences accurately predicted the HLA-A and HLA-B alleles for most subjects in the first cohort. Linkage disequilibrium might explain the correlated functional status among segregating V segments, but an unknown experimental factor could not be ruled out. A group of highly shared sequence variants was considered likely to be a technical artifact of the sequencing pipeline. While some public TCRs were present in many individuals, most TCR sequences turned up only very rarely across donors. Because some donors lacked HLA typing at each locus, the association tests relied only on the typed subset. V-gene and J-gene trimming of TCR beta chains was associated with a missense DCLRE1C variant in a later genetic analysis, and the association was replicated in an independent cohort. Sequencing depth was assumed to be roughly uniform across donors in the presence/absence analyses, though that assumption may not hold. A few of the identified cytomegalovirus-associated TCR beta chains were confirmed in vitro to be specific for cytomegalovirus antigens. Compared with the roughly 670-donor mean, donors in an Asian-associated ancestry cluster had fewer N-insertions in productive TCRs, according to a later genetic analysis. Compared with equally common non-associated chains, HLA-associated TCR beta chains in a later analysis were more clonally expanded and had lower generation probabilities. The study listed 150 to 200 TCR beta chains as associated with cytomegalovirus. When HLA alleles, especially DR and DQ, strongly co-occurred, attributing TCR associations to individual alleles was difficult. Some 16 rarely observed V segments, including chromosome 9 orphons, were excluded from the earlier analysis of several hundred of the donors because counts were too low.

The cohort consisted of 666 healthy bone marrow donors. At the time of sampling, every cohort member was nominally healthy, though immune exposures that went unrecorded were likely present. The donor tested CMV seropositive, placing the donor among the 289 seropositive members of the cohort. A peripheral blood sample was collected from each donor, and TCR beta sequencing was performed on peripheral blood mononuclear cells. Genomic DNA extraction from the blood cell samples was performed with the Qiagen DNeasy Blood Extraction Kit. Worth noting for this clone: Its recognized antigen is unknown. No base quality information exists; no much larger clone differs at one position.

The library was obtained by the immunoSEQ multiplex PCR assay. The multiplex PCR relied on a mix of 60 forward primers for TCR Vbeta segments and 13 reverse primers for TCR Jbeta segments. A multiplex PCR assay on genomic DNA amplified the CDR3 region of rearranged TCR beta genes. The Illumina HiSeq System was used to sequence the amplified TCR beta libraries as 87-base-pair reads. Turning to the authors' computational methods: Across the 500 to 700 repertoires, a later analysis counted tens of millions of unique TCR beta chains, about 10 million of which were shared by at least two donors. To remove PCR and sequencing errors, raw reads were error-corrected and collapsed into unique sequences using a nearest-neighbor algorithm that merged closely related sequences. To assign V, D and J gene segments, CDR3 sequences were aligned to IMGT reference sequences. For a sequence to be retained, at least a six-nucleotide match to both a V gene segment and a J gene segment was required. Rearrangements were classified as productive when the CDR3 lacked stop codons and remained in frame with V and J, and all other rearrangements were classified as non-productive. Following IMGT convention, CDR3 was defined as the stretch from the second conserved V-encoded cysteine up to the conserved J-encoded phenylalanine. Sequences without an unambiguous match to a single V gene segment were excluded from the earlier analysis of a few hundred of the donors. In an earlier analysis of a few hundred of the donors, a V segment was called functional when productive rearrangements were above 56.7%, and segregating when the standard deviation between donors exceeded 5%. A statistical classification framework was built for diagnosing cytomegalovirus status from the catalog of TCR beta chain sequences. A later analysis assigned V and J genes by comparing TCR nucleotide sequences with IMGT/GENE-DB human TR gene sequences. In a later analysis, CDR3 sequences and most-parsimonious VDJ recombination scenarios were assigned using the TCRdist pipeline. In a later analysis, each TCR beta chain was defined by its CDR3 amino acid sequence together with its V-gene family, and reads lacking a unique V-gene family were excluded. In a later analysis, around 600 highly shared, low-generation-probability nucleotide sequences were removed to address suspected cross-contamination and a sequencing artifact. In a later analysis, a clonal expansion index for each public chain was calculated from normalized within-repertoire ranks of inferred template counts. Generation probabilities in a later analysis came from a VDJ recombination model fitted to out-of-frame rearrangements, and those results were checked against IGoR. In a later analysis, hypergeometric tests were used to score TCR-TCR, TCR-HLA and TCR-CMV co-occurrence, with a repertoire-size bias correction applied to TCR pairs. In a later analysis, false discovery rates were estimated by permuting HLA or CMV assignments 20 times. A later analysis grouped co-occurring TCRs with DBSCAN, adding TCRdist sequence similarity when clustering within HLA-allele-positive subsets. Repertoires with fewer than 30,000 or more than 120,000 public chains, plus five repertoires with anomalous nucleotide sharing, were excluded from co-occurrence clustering. TCRdb obtained this table from immuneACCESS and retained in-frame rearrangements with V and J assigned. These tables miss some clones; where compared with another copy, unresolved V genes account for less than half of the shortfall, and the remainder is unexplained. From that table come the V and J calls and clone size; the DNA was used to work out D and trimming. The sample contains 110,000 to 150,000 clones, 70% to 90% of them found a single time. The top ten hold 3.5% to 4.5% of the sample.

This TCR came from a woman aged 40-49 years in good health and CMV-seropositive. Sequencing input: PBMCs.

The DNA sequence follows: TGTGCCAGTAGTATTCTAGCGGGGGCTCAAGAGACCCAGTACTTC. Its coded protein is CASSILAGAQETQYF. This sequence uses TRBV19 and TRBJ2-5, with 10 bases in between that match TRBD2. Compared with germline, V lacks 3 bases and J lacks 2 bases; bases without a gene match: 3. The germline V gene (reference sequence) sets CDR1 to LNHDA and CDR2 to SQIVND. Reading from cysteine to phenylalanine, the CDR3 counts 15 amino acids. Here the CDR3 DNA is all that survives: 45 bases in frame from base 1.